This is a list of T cell receptor beta chains from one sample in a study of PD-1 blockade in classical Hodgkin lymphoma. The data were produced by immunoSEQ multiplex PCR, yet TCRdb's version contains in-frame clones alone and is incomplete. The sample shows some 96,000 clones, 90% to 95% of them seen only once. Sequencing was performed on peripheral blood mononuclear cells (PBMCs), taken before the fourth cycle of nivolumab. These TCRs come from a human donor with classical Hodgkin lymphoma. The CDR3 runs from the conserved cysteine through the conserved F or W. A D gene is named only where the DNA matches it firmly. Part of the rows lack a size; the others show once, few, many or a class for expanded clones.

>TRBJ2-1|.|.|TRBV27
CASSLLRQTYNEQFF
TGTGCCAGCAGTTTATTACGGCAGACCTACAATGAGCAGTTCTTC
>TRBJ1-4|.|TRBD1|TRBV7-2
CASSLGGRGEKLFF
TGTGCCAGCAGCTTAGGCGGCAGGGGGGAAAAACTGTTTTTT
>TRBJ2-1|.|.|TRBV10-2
CASSENRYNEQFF
TGCGCCAGCAGTGAGAACCGCTACAATGAGCAGTTCTTC
>TRBJ2-7|.|.|TRBV5-4
CASSFRGQGSGEQYF
TGTGCCAGCAGCTTCCGGGGCCAGGGTTCGGGGGAGCAGTACTTC
>TRBJ1-5|.|.|TRBV9
CASSPDSGSNQPQHF
TGTGCCAGCAGCCCAGACTCAGGCAGCAATCAGCCCCAGCATTTT
>TRBJ2-4|.|.|TRBV6-5
CASSARGLAKNIQYF
TGTGCCAGCAGTGCCCGGGGATTAGCCAAAAACATTCAGTACTTC
>TRBJ1-1|.|.|TRBV28
CASSLPISTEAFF
TGTGCCAGCAGTTTACCGATCAGTACGGAGGCTTTCTTT
>TRBJ2-1|.|.|TRBV29-1
CSVEIGANEQFF
TGCAGCGTTGAAATTGGAGCCAATGAGCAGTTCTTC
>TRBJ1-6|once|TRBD1|TRBV5-4
CASSRDRGVSPLHF
TGTGCCAGCAGCCGGGACAGGGGAGTTTCACCCCTCCACTTT
>TRBJ1-2|once|.|TRBV29-1
CSVGRVGQTPRGYTF
TGCAGCGTTGGCCGGGTCGGGCAGACGCCTAGGGGCTACACCTTC
>TRBJ2-3|.|.|TRBV28
CASSRPDTQYF
TGTGCCAGCAGTCGCCCAGATACGCAGTATTTT
>TRBJ1-5|once|.|TRBV9
CASSKQGGQPQHF
TGTGCCAGCAGCAAACAGGGAGGTCAGCCCCAGCATTTT
>TRBJ1-2|.|TRBD1|TRBV4-2
CASSRDGITGAKGYGYTF
TGTGCCAGCAGCCGAGACGGGATAACAGGGGCCAAGGGCTATGGCTACACCTTC
>TRBJ1-2|.|TRBD1|TRBV28
CARGDRGVRNYGYTF
TGTGCCAGAGGGGACAGGGGCGTTCGGAACTATGGCTACACCTTC
>TRBJ2-7|.|.|TRBV30
CAWSGFGSSYEQYF
TGTGCCTGGTCAGGGTTCGGCTCATCCTACGAGCAGTACTTC
>TRBJ1-1|.|.|TRBV30
CAWSVQDGTEAFF
TGTGCCTGGAGTGTACAAGATGGCACTGAAGCTTTCTTT
>TRBJ2-5|.|TRBD2|TRBV27
CASSSLAGWEETQYF
TGTGCCAGCAGTTCCCTAGCGGGATGGGAAGAGACCCAGTACTTC